Reported below is one TCR beta chain. The antigen is unknown. These data come from a study of cytomegalovirus exposure and HLA in healthy donors. Study context: Among roughly 180 million T cells, an earlier analysis found roughly 120 million unique TCR beta sequences.

The primer mix had 60 Vbeta and 13 Jbeta primers. Per the original data handling: A later analysis counted roughly 74 million unique TCR beta chains, some 12 million shared. Assay used: immunoSEQ multiplex PCR; TCRdb lists only in-frame clones, some missing. The DNA gave D and trimming, while V, J and clone size come from that table. The data show around 87,000 clones, with 81% seen just once and roughly 1.1% held by the top ten. Study-level points and caveats: Presence/absence analyses assumed roughly uniform sequencing depth across donors. Overall, under 200 TCR beta chains were annotated as cytomegalovirus-associated.

The sequence derives from a girl aged 2 to 9 in good health and CMV-seropositive. Sequenced material: PBMCs.

For the CDR3, the DNA is TGTGCCAGCAGTGAAAGGGATAGCGGGGGAATGAACACTGAAGCTTTCTTT. It translates to CASSERDSGGMNTEAFF. The chain carries TRBV2 and TRBJ1-1; possibly TRBD1 for D (5 bases). This CDR3 has 17 residues. Trimming pared 2 bases from V and 0 bases from J, leaving 16 bases between. Germline values: CDR1 SNHLY, CDR2 FYNNEI.